This TCR beta chain was sequenced in a study of shared clonotypes between healthy human individuals. Germline-derived CDR1 and CDR2 are SGHRS and YFSETQ. The CDR3 covers 15 residues. V gave up 0 bases and J gave up 6 bases; unmatched junction bases: 9. This clone was seen once. Libraries were prepared by immunoSEQ multiplex PCR; TCRdb keeps only in-frame clonotypes and omits some of them. The sample includes about 2 million clones, roughly 95% of them seen just once. The sample comprised naive CD4+ T cells sorted from blood. Specified subset: CD45RA+ positively selected. This sequence was found in a young man in good health. This chain links TRBV5-1 with TRBJ2-7; TRBD1 matches 7 bases. The CDR3 sequence is CASSLAGGQESEQYF. The CDR3 nucleotides are TGCGCCAGCAGCTTGGCCGGTGGACAGGAGAGCGAGCAGTACTTC.